Included here is one T cell receptor beta chain sequence, with context. What it recognizes is unknown. This record comes from a study of OX40 agonist ivuxolimab in advanced cancers. Broader study findings: Patients who responded partially at 0.1-3.0 mg/kg showed clonal expansion ranking among the lowest. Not determined was the antigen specificity of the expanded peripheral T cells. CD8+ T cells (on average) carried more expanded clones than CD4+ T cells.

The assay was immunoSEQ multiplex PCR, and TCRdb's table has in-frame clones only and misses some. The sample comprises 50,000 or so clones, roughly 85% of which are singletons, and 0.85% to 0.95% rests with the top ten. Looked up from germline, CDR1 is MNHNS and CDR2 is SASEGT. V was shortened by 2 bases and J by 0 bases, with 11 bases between the two germline ends. The CDR3 is 16 amino acids. Blood draws occurred at baseline, cycle 4 day 1, and cycle 7 day 1. The sequence was obtained from an adult with an advanced solid tumor such as melanoma, head and neck, liver or kidney cancer. Sequenced material: CD4+ or CD8+ T cells sorted from blood, taken in a trial of the OX40 agonist ivuxolimab. The V and J genes are TRBV6-1 and TRBJ1-3, with unresolved D. The CDR3 region is CASSEYDGRSGNTIYF. The CDR3 DNA is TGTGCCAGCAGTGAATACGACGGACGCTCTGGAAACACCATATATTTT.